This TCR beta chain was observed in a study of cytomegalovirus exposure and HLA in healthy donors. Study-wide results and caveats: Through in vitro validation, a few CMV-associated chains were shown to be specific for CMV antigens. The authors later found HLA-associated TCR beta chains more clonally expanded than equally common others. Among the sequence variants, a highly shared cluster was likely an artifact of sequencing.

Primers: 60 Vbeta forward and 13 Jbeta reverse. Produced via immunoSEQ multiplex PCR; TCRdb's table is partial and in-frame only. The sample shows around 150,000 clones, 75% of them seen only once. In the case of this clone: Its antigen is as yet unknown.

This clonotype was sampled from a male donor in good health and CMV-seronegative. Sequencing used PBMCs.

The CDR3 DNA follows: TGCGCCAGCAGCCAAGATGCGGCAAGACTAGCCCGCCCCAACACCGGGGAGCTGTTTTTT. It codes for CASSQDAARLARPNTGELFF. The chain has TRBV4-1 and TRBJ2-2; 7 bases agree with TRBD2. Germline V gives CDR1 MGHRA, CDR2 YSYEKL. The CDR3 totals 20 residues. J was trimmed by 2 bases and V by 0 bases; bases with no gene match: 15.